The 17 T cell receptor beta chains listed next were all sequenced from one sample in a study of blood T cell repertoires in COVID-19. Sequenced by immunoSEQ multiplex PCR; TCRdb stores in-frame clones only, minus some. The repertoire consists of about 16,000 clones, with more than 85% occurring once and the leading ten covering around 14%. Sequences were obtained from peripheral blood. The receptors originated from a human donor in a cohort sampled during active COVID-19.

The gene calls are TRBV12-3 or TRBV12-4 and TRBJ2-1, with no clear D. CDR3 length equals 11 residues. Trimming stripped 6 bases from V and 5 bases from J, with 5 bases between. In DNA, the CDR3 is TGTGCCAGCAGCTTCCACAATGAGCAGTTCTTC. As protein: CASSFHNEQFF.

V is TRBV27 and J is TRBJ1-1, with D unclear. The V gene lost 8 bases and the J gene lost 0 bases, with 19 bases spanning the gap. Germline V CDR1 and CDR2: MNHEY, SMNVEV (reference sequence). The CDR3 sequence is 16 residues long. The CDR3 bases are TGTGCCAGCCAGTTTAAAGGAGGACGGGTGAACACTGAAGCTTTCTTT. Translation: CASQFKGGRVNTEAFF.

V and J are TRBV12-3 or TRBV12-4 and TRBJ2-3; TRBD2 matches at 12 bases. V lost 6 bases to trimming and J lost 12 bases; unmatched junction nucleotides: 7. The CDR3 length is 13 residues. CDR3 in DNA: TGTGCCAGCAGCACCGGACTAGCGGGGTATCAGTATTTT. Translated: CASSTGLAGYQYF.

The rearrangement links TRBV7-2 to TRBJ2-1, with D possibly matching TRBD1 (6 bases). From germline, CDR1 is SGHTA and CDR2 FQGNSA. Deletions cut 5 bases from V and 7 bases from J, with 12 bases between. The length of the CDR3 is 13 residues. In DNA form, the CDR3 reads TGTGCCAGCAGCCTAAACAGGGAGAATGAGCAGTTCTTC. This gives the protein CASSLNRENEQFF.

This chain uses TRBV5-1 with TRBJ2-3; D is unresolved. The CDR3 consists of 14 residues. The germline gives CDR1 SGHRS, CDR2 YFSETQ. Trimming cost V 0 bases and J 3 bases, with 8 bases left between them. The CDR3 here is CASSLAVNTDTQYF. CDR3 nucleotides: TGCGCCAGCAGCTTGGCCGTTAATACAGATACGCAGTATTTT. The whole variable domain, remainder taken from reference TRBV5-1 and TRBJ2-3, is KAGVTQTPRYLIKTRGQQVTLSCSPISGHRSVSWYQQTPGQGLQFLFEYFSETQRNKGNFPGRFSGRQFSNSRSEMNVSTLELGDSALYLCASSLAVNTDTQYFGPGTRLTVL.

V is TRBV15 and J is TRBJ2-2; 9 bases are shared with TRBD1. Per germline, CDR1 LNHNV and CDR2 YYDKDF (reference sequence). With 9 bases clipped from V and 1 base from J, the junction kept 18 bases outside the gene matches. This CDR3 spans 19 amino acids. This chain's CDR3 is CATYRDRDWGLGNTGELFF. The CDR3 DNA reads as TGTGCCACTTACCGGGACAGGGACTGGGGATTGGGGAACACCGGGGAGCTGTTTTTT.

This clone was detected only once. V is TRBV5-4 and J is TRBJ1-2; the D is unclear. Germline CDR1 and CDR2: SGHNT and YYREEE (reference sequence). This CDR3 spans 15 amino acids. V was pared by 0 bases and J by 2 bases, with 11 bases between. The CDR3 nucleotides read TGTGCCAGCAGCTTGGCCGAGCGGACCAACTATGGCTACACCTTC. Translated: CASSLAERTNYGYTF. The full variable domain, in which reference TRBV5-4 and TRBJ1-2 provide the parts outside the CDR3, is ETGVTQSPTHLIKTRGQQVTLRCSSQSGHNTVSWYQQALGQGPQFIFQYYREEENGRGNFPPRFSGLQFPNYSSELNVNALELDDSALYLCASSLAERTNYGYTFGSGTRLTVV.

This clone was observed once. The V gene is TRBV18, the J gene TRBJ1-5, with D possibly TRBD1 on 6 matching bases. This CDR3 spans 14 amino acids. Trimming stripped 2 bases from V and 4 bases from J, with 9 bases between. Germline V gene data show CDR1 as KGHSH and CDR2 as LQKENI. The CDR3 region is CASSPIGQNQPQHF. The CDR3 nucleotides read TGTGCCAGCTCACCAATAGGACAGAATCAGCCCCAGCATTTT.

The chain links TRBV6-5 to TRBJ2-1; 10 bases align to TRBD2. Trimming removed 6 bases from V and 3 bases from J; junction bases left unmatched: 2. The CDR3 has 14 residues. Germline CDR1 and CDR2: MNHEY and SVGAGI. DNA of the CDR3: TGTGCCAGCAGACTAGCGGGGAGCTACAATGAGCAGTTCTTC. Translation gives CASRLAGSYNEQFF.

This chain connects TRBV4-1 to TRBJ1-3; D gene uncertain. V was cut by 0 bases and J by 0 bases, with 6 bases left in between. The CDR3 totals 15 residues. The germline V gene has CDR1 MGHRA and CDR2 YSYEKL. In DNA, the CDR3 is TGCGCCAGCAGCCAAGAATCTTTCTCTGGAAACACCATATATTTT. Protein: CASSQESFSGNTIYF.

Here the CDR3 reads CASSHPRGNTEAFF. CDR3 DNA: TGCGCCAGCAGCCACCCCAGGGGGAACACTGAAGCTTTCTTT. The rearrangement joins TRBV4-1 to TRBJ1-1; a weak D match, TRBD1 (6 bases). The CDR3 length is 14 residues. Germline CDR1 MGHRA, CDR2 YSYEKL. Trimming removed 3 bases from V and 1 base from J, with 9 bases in between.

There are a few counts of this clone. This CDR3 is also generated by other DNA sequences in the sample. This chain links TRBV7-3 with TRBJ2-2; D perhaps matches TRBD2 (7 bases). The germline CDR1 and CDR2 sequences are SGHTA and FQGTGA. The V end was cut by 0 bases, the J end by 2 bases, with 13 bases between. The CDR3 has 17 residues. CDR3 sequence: CASSLTRAGANTGELFF. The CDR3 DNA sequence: TGTGCCAGCAGCTTAACGAGGGCGGGGGCTAACACCGGGGAGCTGTTTTTT.

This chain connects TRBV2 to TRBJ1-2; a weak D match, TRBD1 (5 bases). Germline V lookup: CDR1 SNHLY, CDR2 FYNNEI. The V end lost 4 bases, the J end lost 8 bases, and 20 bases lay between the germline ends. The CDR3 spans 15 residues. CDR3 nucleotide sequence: TGTGCCAGCAGTGGTTATGGGCAGGGCCTTCGCGGCTACACCTTC. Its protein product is CASSGYGQGLRGYTF.

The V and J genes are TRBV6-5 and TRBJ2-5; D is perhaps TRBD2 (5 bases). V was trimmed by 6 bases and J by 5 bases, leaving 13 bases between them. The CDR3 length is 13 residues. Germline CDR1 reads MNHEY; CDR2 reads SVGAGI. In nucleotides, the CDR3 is TGTGCCAGCAGCATCCGGAGGTGGGAGACCCAGTACTTC. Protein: CASSIRRWETQYF.

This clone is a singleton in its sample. The CDR3 bases are TGTGCCAGCTCGCGCCGGGACAGGACCTCCTACGAGCAGTACTTC. Protein: CASSRRDRTSYEQYF. V and J are TRBV18 and TRBJ2-7; 8 bases are a match to TRBD1. CDR3 length: 15 amino acids. J gave up 0 bases and V 6 bases, and 7 bases lay outside the gene matches. Germline CDR1 and CDR2: KGHSH and LQKENI.

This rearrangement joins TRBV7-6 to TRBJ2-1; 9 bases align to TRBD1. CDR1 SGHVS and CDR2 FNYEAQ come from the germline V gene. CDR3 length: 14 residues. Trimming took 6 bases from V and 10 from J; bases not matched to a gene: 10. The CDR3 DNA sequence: TGTGCCAGCAGACCAGGACAGGGGCTGGGAGAGCAGTTCTTC. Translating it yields CASRPGQGLGEQFF.

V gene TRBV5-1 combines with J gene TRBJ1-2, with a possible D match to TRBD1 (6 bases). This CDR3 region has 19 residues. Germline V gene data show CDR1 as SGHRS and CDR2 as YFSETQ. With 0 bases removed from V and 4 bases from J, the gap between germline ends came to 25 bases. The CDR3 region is CASSLAPDWSAGDPYGYTF. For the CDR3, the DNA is TGCGCCAGCAGCTTGGCTCCGGACTGGTCGGCAGGGGATCCCTATGGCTACACCTTC.